Below are 32 T cell receptor beta chains sequenced from a single sample in a study of PD-L1 blockade in urothelial cancer. Time point: pretreatment peripheral blood. The method was immunoSEQ multiplex PCR; TCRdb's version includes in-frame clones alone and lacks a portion of them. The data contain 32,000 or so clones, over 70% of them singletons. The specimen comprised PBMCs, sampled around atezolizumab (anti-PD-L1) treatment. These TCRs come from a man between 60 and 75 years old with urothelial cancer.

The chain combines TRBV7-3 with TRBJ1-1, with 7 bases aligning to TRBD1. The V gene's germline CDR1 is SGHTA and CDR2 FQGTGA. The V gene end was trimmed by 3 bases and the J gene end by 3 bases; junction bases not matched to a gene: 7. The CDR3 is 15 residues long. The CDR3 protein is CASSFQGGLDTEAFF. DNA of the CDR3: TGTGCCAGCAGCTTCCAAGGGGGCCTGGACACTGAAGCTTTCTTT.

The J gene is TRBJ1-4, the V gene TRBV6-1; the match to TRBD1 covers 8 bases. There are 13 residues in the CDR3. CDR1 and CDR2 from the germline V gene are MNHNS and SASEGT. The ends lost 3 bases at V and 13 bases at J; junction bases unmatched: 7. CDR3 amino acids: CASSDRGRSGLFF. In DNA, the CDR3 is TGTGCCAGCAGTGACAGGGGGCGTTCGGGACTGTTTTTT.

This sequence joins TRBV7-3 and TRBJ2-1; D call uncertain. This CDR3 contains 15 residues. Germline V gives CDR1 SGHTA, CDR2 FQGTGA. The V end was cut by 2 bases, the J end by 3 bases, with 11 bases between. CDR3: CASSLGPRGYNEQFF. The CDR3 DNA sequence: TGTGCCAGCAGCTTAGGCCCTAGAGGCTACAATGAGCAGTTCTTC.

This rearrangement joins TRBV4-3 to TRBJ1-2; D not certain. With 0 bases removed from V and 8 bases from J, the gap between germline ends came to 13 bases. Per the germline V gene, CDR1 is LGHNA and CDR2 is YSLEER. This CDR3 comprises 14 residues. The CDR3 region is CASSQDGTFGGYTF. CDR3 nucleotides: TGCGCCAGCAGCCAAGATGGAACCTTCGGGGGCTACACCTTC.

The genes are TRBV6-1 and TRBJ1-2; D might be TRBD1 (5 bases). V was pared by 4 bases and J by 0 bases, with 9 bases between. The CDR3 loop spans 14 amino acids. Germline CDR1 and CDR2: MNHNS and SASEGT. CDR3 sequence reads: CASSVDRPNYGYTF. CDR3 DNA: TGTGCCAGCAGTGTCGACAGACCTAACTATGGCTACACCTTC.

About this clone: An end of the junction does not agree with germline; a read error may underlie this. The chain carries TRBV25-1 and TRBJ1-2; TRBD1 matches 9 bases. Germline V gives CDR1 MGHDK, CDR2 SYGVNS. The CDR3 length is 17 residues. Here the CDR3 DNA reads TGTGCCAGCAGAGAATCGGGGACAGGGCTTCGCCACTATGGCTACACCTTC. Translated, it gives CASRESGTGLRHYGYTF.

This chain links TRBV11-2 with TRBJ2-2; maybe TRBD2 (6 bases). This CDR3 has 14 residues. Deletions cut 3 bases from V and 8 bases from J, with 13 bases between. Looked up from germline, CDR1 is SGHAT and CDR2 is FQNNGV. The CDR3 region is CASSLRGGEGELFF. CDR3 bases: TGTGCCAGCAGCTTGCGGGGCGGCGAGGGGGAGCTGTTTTTT.

The chain joins TRBV29-1 to TRBJ1-1; unclear D gene. This CDR3 spans 11 amino acids. The V end lost 5 bases, the J end lost 1 base, and 5 bases lay between the germline ends. Germline V CDR1 and CDR2: SQVTM, ANQGSEA. The CDR3 is CSVQANTEAFF. CDR3 DNA: TGCAGCGTTCAGGCGAACACTGAAGCTTTCTTT.

The rearrangement links TRBV28 to TRBJ1-5; 8 bases fit TRBD1. Looked up from germline, CDR1 is MDHEN and CDR2 is SYDVKM. This CDR3 has 15 residues. The V gene end was trimmed by 6 bases and the J gene end by 4 bases; junction bases not matched to a gene: 8. CDR3 DNA: TGTGCCAGCAGCTTAGGCAGGGGGCGAAATCAGCCCCAGCATTTT. Its translation: CASSLGRGRNQPQHF.

The rearrangement joins TRBV27 to TRBJ2-1; TRBD2 aligns across 12 bases. The length of the CDR3 is 18 residues. V shed 6 bases and J 5 bases; nucleotides not matched to a gene: 14. Germline CDR1 and CDR2: MNHEY and SMNVEV (reference sequence). CDR3 bases: TGTGCCAGCAGAGCCTGGACTAGCGGGGCCTCGGGGGACAATGAGCAGTTCTTC. Residues: CASRAWTSGASGDNEQFF.

The rearrangement links TRBV7-8 to TRBJ2-1; TRBD1 agrees at 7 bases. This CDR3 comprises 17 residues. Germline CDR1 and CDR2: SGHVS and FQNEAQ. The J segment lost 1 base and the V segment lost 5 bases, leaving 11 bases of the junction unmatched. The CDR3 nucleotides read TGTGCCAGCAGCCTCTACGACAGGGAGTTGTCCTACAATGAGCAGTTCTTC. Its protein is CASSLYDRELSYNEQFF.

V gene TRBV7-6 combines with J gene TRBJ1-2; D call uncertain. With 4 bases removed from V and 0 bases from J, the gap between germline ends came to 9 bases. Per germline, CDR1 SGHVS and CDR2 FNYEAQ. CDR3 size: 14 residues. CDR3 loop: CASSSKLANYGYTF. Written as DNA, the CDR3 is TGTGCCAGCAGCTCCAAACTCGCTAACTATGGCTACACCTTC.

The CDR3 sequence is CASSVAGDGVGEQFF. CDR3 DNA sequence: TGTGCCAGCAGTGTAGCGGGAGACGGCGTGGGTGAGCAGTTCTTC. The rearrangement links TRBV2 to TRBJ2-1; 9 bases are shared with TRBD2. This CDR3 is built from 15 residues. Germline V lookup: CDR1 SNHLY, CDR2 FYNNEI. The V segment lost 4 bases and the J segment 9 bases; nucleotides outside the gene matches: 10.

V usage is TRBV7-2 and J usage is TRBJ2-7, with a weak D call TRBD1 (5 bases). The CDR3 loop spans 16 amino acids. The V end was cut by 3 bases, the J end by 2 bases, with 17 bases between. Germline CDR1 and CDR2: SGHTA and FQGNSA. As DNA, the CDR3 is TGTGCCAGCAGCTTCCCCCGCAAGGACACCACCTACGAGCAGTACTTC. Its protein is CASSFPRKDTTYEQYF.

The chain employs TRBV27 and TRBJ2-1, with a weak D call TRBD2 (6 bases). This CDR3 is built from 13 residues. Germline values: CDR1 MNHEY, CDR2 SMNVEV (reference sequence). V was clipped by 5 bases and J by 14 bases, with 19 bases between them. The CDR3 region has the DNA TGTGCCAGCAGTCCCTCTTTCTGGGACTCAAAGTTCTTC. Protein sequence: CASSPSFWDSKFF.

The chain combines TRBV30 with TRBJ1-5, with D tentatively TRBD1 (6 bases). The germline V gene has CDR1 GTSNPN and CDR2 SVGIG (reference sequence). V dropped 0 bases and J dropped 7 bases, with 13 bases sitting between them. This CDR3 contains 14 residues. CDR3 in DNA: TGTGCCTGGAGTGTTAGGTCAGGGGACCAGCCCCAGCATTTT. This codes for CAWSVRSGDQPQHF. Drawing the rest from reference TRBV30 and TRBJ1-5, the complete variable domain is SQTIHQWPATLVQPVGSPLSLECTVEGTSNPNLYWYRQAAGRGLQLLFYSVGIGQISSEVPQNLSASRPQDRQFILSSKKLLLSDSGFYLCAWSVRSGDQPQHFGDGTRLSIL.

The chain joins TRBV10-2 to TRBJ2-6; D perhaps matches TRBD2 (6 bases). The length of the CDR3 is 18 residues. V dropped 3 bases and J dropped 0 bases, with 15 bases sitting between them. The germline gives CDR1 WSHSY, CDR2 SAAADI. The DNA of the CDR3 is TGCGCCAGCAGTGATGGTAGCGGCATATTCTCTGGGGCCAACGTCCTGACTTTC. Its protein is CASSDGSGIFSGANVLTF.

The chain uses TRBV19 and TRBJ1-5, with 8 bases lining up with TRBD1. Trimming cost V 7 bases and J 11 bases; bases outside gene matches: 22. This CDR3 region has 17 residues. The germline V gene encodes CDR1 LNHDA and CDR2 SQIVND (reference sequence). This CDR3 is CASTDLTGATWVGSQHF. The DNA for the CDR3 is TGTGCCAGTACCGATTTGACAGGGGCGACATGGGTGGGGTCCCAGCATTTT.

This chain links TRBV10-3 with TRBJ2-7; D is possibly TRBD2 (6 bases). From germline, CDR1 is ENHRY and CDR2 SYGVKD. Trimming shortened V by 2 bases and J by 7 bases, and 24 bases separated the two germline ends. CDR3 length: 17 amino acids. CDR3: CAISETPDGLRKWEQYF. The CDR3 DNA follows: TGTGCCATCAGTGAGACCCCGGACGGACTAAGGAAATGGGAGCAGTACTTC.

On this clone itself: Because the CDR3 is missing its conserved closing phenylalanine or tryptophan, this is likely a read error. No DNA is shown, since the ends of the CDR3 on it are uncertain; the CDR3 is the one TCRdb lists. V and J are TRBV7-4 and TRBJ1-3. Counting both end residues, the CDR3 totals 12 amino acids. Germline V gene lookup returns CDR1 SGHVT and CDR2 SQSDAQ. The CDR3 here is CASSLVGSDSSD.

V usage is TRBV7-9 and J usage is TRBJ2-3, with D possibly being TRBD1 (5 bases). The germline V and J ends were trimmed by 5 bases and 0 bases, with 15 bases remaining between them. Looked up from germline, CDR1 is SEHNR and CDR2 is FQNEAQ (reference sequence). This CDR3 comprises 16 residues. The CDR3 DNA reads as TGTGCCAGCAGCCAAGACAGTCTTATTAGCACAGATACGCAGTATTTT. Protein sequence: CASSQDSLISTDTQYF.

This clone was seen only a few times. This chain joins TRBV7-2 and TRBJ1-2; TRBD1 aligns across 8 bases. The CDR3 is 14 residues long. The ends lost 1 base at V and 5 bases at J; junction bases unmatched: 3. Germline lookup yields CDR1 SGHTA and CDR2 FQGNSA. CDR3 in amino acids: CASSLGQGIYGYTF. The CDR3 DNA follows: TGTGCCAGCAGCTTAGGACAGGGGATATATGGCTACACCTTC.

The chain employs TRBV20-1 and TRBJ1-2; the D is unclear. In germline, CDR1 is DFQATT, CDR2 SNEGSKA (reference sequence). This CDR3 region has 10 residues. V was clipped by 6 bases and J by 3 bases, with 5 bases between them. This CDR3 is CSASDYGYTF. The CDR3 DNA is TGCAGTGCCAGTGACTATGGCTACACCTTC.

The CDR3 loop is CASARSGEQYF. The CDR3 bases are TGTGCCAGCGCTCGCTCCGGGGAGCAGTACTTC. The chain couples TRBV7-2 to TRBJ2-7, with no clear D. In germline, CDR1 is SGHTA, CDR2 FQGNSA. V lost 8 bases, J lost 7 bases, and 12 bases lay in between. The CDR3 is 11 residues long.

DNA for the CDR3: TGTGCCAGCTCACCGGGCTTAAATGAGCAGTTCTTC. Translating gives CASSPGLNEQFF. V usage is TRBV18 and J usage is TRBJ2-1; D is ambiguous. Germline CDR1 is KGHSH and CDR2 is LQKENI. V lost 3 bases and J 7 bases, leaving 7 bases between the germline ends. The CDR3 covers 12 residues.

This clone turned up a few times. In DNA, the CDR3 is TGTGCCAGTAGTTTTAGCGGGAGCGGGAACATTCAGTACTTC. As protein: CASSFSGSGNIQYF. The genes are TRBV19 and TRBJ2-4; 9 nucleotides align to TRBD2. The CDR3 runs 14 residues. The trim removed 5 bases at V and 7 bases at J, leaving 6 bases unmatched. Germline V CDR1 and CDR2: LNHDA, SQIVND (reference sequence). Supplemented by reference TRBV19 and TRBJ2-4, the full variable domain reads DGGITQSPKYLFRKEGQNVTLSCEQNLNHDAMYWYRQDPGQGLRLIYYSQIVNDFQKGDIAEGYSVSREKKESFPLTVTSAQKNPTAFYLCASSFSGSGNIQYFGAGTRLSVL.

This clone was seen once. The junction differs from germline at one of its ends, possibly a read error. This rearrangement joins TRBV7-7 to TRBJ2-2; D is uncertain. This CDR3 is 13 amino acids long. CDR1 SSHAT and CDR2 FNYEAQ come from the germline V gene (reference sequence). The chain's CDR3 is CASSLSMTGELFF. The CDR3 bases are TGTGCTAGCAGCCTAAGTATGACCGGGGAGCTGTTTTTT.

This chain connects TRBV14 to TRBJ2-1, with 8 bases identical to TRBD2. CDR3 length equals 16 residues. Unmatched junction bases numbered 2, after V lost 1 base and J lost 0 bases. Germline CDR1 is SGHDN and CDR2 is FVKESK. CDR3 in DNA: TGTGCCAGCAGCCAAGGGGCGGGGGGCTCCTACAATGAGCAGTTCTTC. Translated, it gives CASSQGAGGSYNEQFF.

By sample fraction, this clone is medium-sized. The V call is TRBV27, the J call TRBJ2-2; 12 nucleotides agree with TRBD2. Trimming took 4 bases from V and 7 from J; bases not matched to a gene: 4. CDR3 length: 15 amino acids. The germline CDR1 and CDR2 sequences are MNHEY and SMNVEV (reference sequence). The CDR3, as DNA: TGTGCCAGCAGTTCAACTAGCGGGAGGAACGGGGAGCTGTTTTTT. Translated, it gives CASSSTSGRNGELFF.

The chain couples TRBV7-9 to TRBJ1-1, with D perhaps matching TRBD1 (6 bases). This CDR3 is 14 amino acids long. Per the germline V gene, CDR1 is SEHNR and CDR2 is FQNEAQ (reference sequence). The V end lost 8 bases, the J end lost 1 base, and 14 bases lay between the germline ends. As DNA, the CDR3 is TGTGCCAGCTCTGAGGGGGTAAGGAACACTGAAGCTTTCTTT. It codes for CASSEGVRNTEAFF. The full variable domain, with the rest looked up from reference TRBV7-9 and TRBJ1-1, is DTGVSQNPRHKITKRGQNVTFRCDPISEHNRLYWYRQTLGQGPEFLTYFQNEAQLEKSRLLSDRFSAERPKGSFSTLEIQRTEQGDSAMYLCASSEGVRNTEAFFGQGTRLTVV.

The genes are TRBV28 and TRBJ1-6, with 8 bases lining up with TRBD1. The CDR3 runs to 14 residues. The trim removed 8 bases at V and 7 bases at J, leaving 7 bases unmatched. Germline CDR1 and CDR2: MDHEN and SYDVKM. CDR3 sequence reads: CASLGTGENSPLHF. DNA of the CDR3: TGTGCCAGCCTCGGGACAGGCGAAAATTCACCCCTCCACTTT.

The rearrangement uses TRBV9 and TRBJ1-5; D unresolved. V gave up 0 bases and J gave up 3 bases, with 10 bases separating them. The germline V gene encodes CDR1 SGDLS and CDR2 YYNGEE. The CDR3 sequence is 15 residues long. The CDR3: CASSVGGSTNQPQHF. CDR3 coding DNA: TGTGCCAGCAGCGTAGGCGGGTCTACCAATCAGCCCCAGCATTTT.